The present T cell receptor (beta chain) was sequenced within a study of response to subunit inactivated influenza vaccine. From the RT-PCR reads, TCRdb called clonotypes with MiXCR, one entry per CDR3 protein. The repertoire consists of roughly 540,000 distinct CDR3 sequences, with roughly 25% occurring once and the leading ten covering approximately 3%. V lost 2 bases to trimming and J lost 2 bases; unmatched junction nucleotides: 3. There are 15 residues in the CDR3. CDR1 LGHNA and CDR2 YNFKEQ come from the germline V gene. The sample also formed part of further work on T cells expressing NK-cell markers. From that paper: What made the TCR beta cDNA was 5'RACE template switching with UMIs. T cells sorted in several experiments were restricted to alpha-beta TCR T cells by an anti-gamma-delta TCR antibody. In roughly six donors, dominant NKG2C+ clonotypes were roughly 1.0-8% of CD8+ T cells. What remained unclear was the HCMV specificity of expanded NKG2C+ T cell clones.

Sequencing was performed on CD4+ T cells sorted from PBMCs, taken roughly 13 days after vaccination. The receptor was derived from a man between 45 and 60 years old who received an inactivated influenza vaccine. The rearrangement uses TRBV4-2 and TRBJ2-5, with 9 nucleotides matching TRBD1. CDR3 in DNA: TGTGCCAGCAGCCAATGGACAGGGGTACAAGAGACCCAGTACTTC. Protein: CASSQWTGVQETQYF.